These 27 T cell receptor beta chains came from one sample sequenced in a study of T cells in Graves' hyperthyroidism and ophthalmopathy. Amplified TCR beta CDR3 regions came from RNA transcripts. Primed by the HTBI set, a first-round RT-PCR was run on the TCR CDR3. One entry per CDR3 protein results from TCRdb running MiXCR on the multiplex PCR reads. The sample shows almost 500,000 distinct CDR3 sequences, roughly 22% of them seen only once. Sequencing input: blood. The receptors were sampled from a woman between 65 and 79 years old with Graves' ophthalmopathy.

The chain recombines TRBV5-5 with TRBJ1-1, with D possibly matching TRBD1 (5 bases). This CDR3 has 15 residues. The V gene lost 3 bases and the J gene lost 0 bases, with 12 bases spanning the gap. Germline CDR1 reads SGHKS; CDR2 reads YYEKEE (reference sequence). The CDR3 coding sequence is TGTGCCAGCAGCTGGGGGACTACCATGAACACTGAAGCTTTCTTT. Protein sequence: CASSWGTTMNTEAFF.

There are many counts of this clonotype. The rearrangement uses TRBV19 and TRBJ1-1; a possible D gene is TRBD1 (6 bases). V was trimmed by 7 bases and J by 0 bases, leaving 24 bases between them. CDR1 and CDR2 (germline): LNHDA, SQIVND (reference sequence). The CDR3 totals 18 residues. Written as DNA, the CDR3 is TGTGCCAGTACCGCGCTGGACAGTGCCCAAAACATGAACACTGAAGCTTTCTTT. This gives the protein CASTALDSAQNMNTEAFF.

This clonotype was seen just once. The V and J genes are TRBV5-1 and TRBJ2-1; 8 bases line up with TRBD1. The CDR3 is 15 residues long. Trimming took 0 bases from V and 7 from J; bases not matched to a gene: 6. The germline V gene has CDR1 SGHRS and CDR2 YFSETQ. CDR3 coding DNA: TGCGCCAGCAGCTTGGCGCAGGGGGCAGGGAATGAGCAGTTCTTC. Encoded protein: CASSLAQGAGNEQFF.

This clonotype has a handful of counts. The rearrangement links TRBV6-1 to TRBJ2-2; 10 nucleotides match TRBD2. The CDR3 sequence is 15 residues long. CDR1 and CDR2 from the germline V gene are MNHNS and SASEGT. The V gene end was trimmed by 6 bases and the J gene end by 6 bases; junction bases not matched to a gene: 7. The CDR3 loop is CASRASGSRSGELFF. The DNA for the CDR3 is TGTGCCAGCAGGGCTAGCGGGAGTAGGTCCGGGGAGCTGTTTTTT.

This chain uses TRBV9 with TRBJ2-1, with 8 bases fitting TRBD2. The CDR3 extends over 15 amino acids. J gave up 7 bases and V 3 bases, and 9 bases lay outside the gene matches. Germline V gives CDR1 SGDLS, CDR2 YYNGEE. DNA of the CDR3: TGTGCCAGCAGCGCGGGTGGGACTAGAATTAATGAGCAGTTCTTC. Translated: CASSAGGTRINEQFF.

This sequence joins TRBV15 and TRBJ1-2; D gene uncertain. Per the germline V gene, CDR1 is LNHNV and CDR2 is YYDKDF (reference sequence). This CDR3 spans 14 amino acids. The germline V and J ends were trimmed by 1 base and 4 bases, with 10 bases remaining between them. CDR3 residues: CATSRGVQLYGYTF. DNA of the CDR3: TGTGCCACCAGCAGAGGGGTACAGCTCTATGGCTACACCTTC.

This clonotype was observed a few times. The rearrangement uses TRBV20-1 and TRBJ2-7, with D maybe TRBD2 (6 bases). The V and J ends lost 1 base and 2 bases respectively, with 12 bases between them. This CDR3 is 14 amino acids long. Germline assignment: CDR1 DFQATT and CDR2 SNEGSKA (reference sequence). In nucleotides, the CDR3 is TGCAGTGCTAGAGGTCGGGGGATCCCCTACGAGCAGTACTTC. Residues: CSARGRGIPYEQYF.

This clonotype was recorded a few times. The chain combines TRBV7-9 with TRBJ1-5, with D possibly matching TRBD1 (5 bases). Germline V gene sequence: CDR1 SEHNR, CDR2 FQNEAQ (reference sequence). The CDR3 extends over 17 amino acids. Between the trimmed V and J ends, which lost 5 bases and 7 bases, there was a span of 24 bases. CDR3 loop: CASSLGTGRGEGQPQHF. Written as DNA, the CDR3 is TGTGCCAGCAGCCTTGGTACAGGTAGAGGTGAAGGACAGCCCCAGCATTTT.

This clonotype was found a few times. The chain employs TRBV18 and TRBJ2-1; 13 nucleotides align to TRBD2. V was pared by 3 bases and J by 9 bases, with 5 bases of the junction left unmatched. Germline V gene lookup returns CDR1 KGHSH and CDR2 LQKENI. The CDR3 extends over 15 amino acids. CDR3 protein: CASSPPGLAGIEQFF. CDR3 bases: TGTGCCAGCTCACCGCCGGGACTAGCGGGAATTGAGCAGTTCTTC. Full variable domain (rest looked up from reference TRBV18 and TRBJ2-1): NAGVMQNPRHLVRRRGQEARLRCSPMKGHSHVYWYRQLPEEGLKFMVYLQKENIIDESGMPKERFSAEFPKEGPSILRIQQVVRGDSAAYFCASSPPGLAGIEQFFGPGTRLTVL.

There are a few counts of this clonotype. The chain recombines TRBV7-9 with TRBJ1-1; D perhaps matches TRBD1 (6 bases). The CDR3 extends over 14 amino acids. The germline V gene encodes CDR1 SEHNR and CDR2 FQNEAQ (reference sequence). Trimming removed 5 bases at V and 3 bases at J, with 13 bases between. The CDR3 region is CASSQQGTDTEAFF. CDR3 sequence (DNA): TGTGCCAGCAGCCAGCAGGGGACCGACACTGAAGCTTTCTTT.

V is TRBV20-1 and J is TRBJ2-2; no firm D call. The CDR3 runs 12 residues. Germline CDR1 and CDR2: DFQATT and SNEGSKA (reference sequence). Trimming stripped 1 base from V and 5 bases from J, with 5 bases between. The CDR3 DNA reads TGCAGTGCTAGAGTTGGGACCGGGGAGCTGTTTTTT. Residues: CSARVGTGELFF.

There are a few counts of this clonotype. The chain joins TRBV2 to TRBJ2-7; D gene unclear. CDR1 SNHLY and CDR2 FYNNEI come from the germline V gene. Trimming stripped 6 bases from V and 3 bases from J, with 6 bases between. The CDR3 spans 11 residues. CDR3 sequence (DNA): TGTGCCAGCAGGACCTACTACGAGCAGTACTTC. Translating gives CASRTYYEQYF.

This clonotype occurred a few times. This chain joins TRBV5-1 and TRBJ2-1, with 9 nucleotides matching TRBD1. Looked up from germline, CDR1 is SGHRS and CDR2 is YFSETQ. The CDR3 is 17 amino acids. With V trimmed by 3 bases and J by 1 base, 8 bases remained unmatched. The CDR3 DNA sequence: TGCGCCAGCAGCTGGGGACCGACAGGGGGGTCCTACAATGAGCAGTTCTTC. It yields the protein CASSWGPTGGSYNEQFF. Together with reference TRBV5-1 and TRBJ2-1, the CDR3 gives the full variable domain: KAGVTQTPRYLIKTRGQQVTLSCSPISGHRSVSWYQQTPGQGLQFLFEYFSETQRNKGNFPGRFSGRQFSNSRSEMNVSTLELGDSALYLCASSWGPTGGSYNEQFFGPGTRLTVL.

In nucleotides, the CDR3 is TGTGCCTGGATCCGGACCGAGTTGAACTATGGCTACACCTTC. Translating it yields CAWIRTELNYGYTF. This chain links TRBV30 with TRBJ1-2; D gene uncertain. Germline CDR1 and CDR2: GTSNPN and SVGIG (reference sequence). CDR3 length: 14 amino acids. Trimming pared 4 bases from V and 2 bases from J, leaving 14 bases between. Full variable domain (rest looked up from reference TRBV30 and TRBJ1-2): SQTIHQWPATLVQPVGSPLSLECTVEGTSNPNLYWYRQAAGRGLQLLFYSVGIGQISSEVPQNLSASRPQDRQFILSSKKLLLSDSGFYLCAWIRTELNYGYTFGSGTRLTVV.

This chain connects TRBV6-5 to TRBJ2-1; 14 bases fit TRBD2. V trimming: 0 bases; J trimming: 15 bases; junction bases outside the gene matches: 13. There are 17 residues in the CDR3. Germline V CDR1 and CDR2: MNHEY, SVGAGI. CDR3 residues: CASSYSGAGLAGGFGFF. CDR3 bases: TGTGCCAGCAGTTACTCAGGGGCCGGACTAGCGGGAGGATTTGGGTTCTTC.

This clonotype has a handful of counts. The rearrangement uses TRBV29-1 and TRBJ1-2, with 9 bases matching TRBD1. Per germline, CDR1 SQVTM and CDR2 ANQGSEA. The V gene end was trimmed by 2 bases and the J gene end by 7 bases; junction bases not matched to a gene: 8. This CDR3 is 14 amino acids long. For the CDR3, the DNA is TGCAGCGTTGAAAAGTCGGGGACAGGGCGTGGCTACACCTTC. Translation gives CSVEKSGTGRGYTF. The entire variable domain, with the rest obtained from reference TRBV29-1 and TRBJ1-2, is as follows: SAVISQKPSRDICQRGTSLTIQCQVDSQVTMMFWYRQQPGQSLTLIATANQGSEATYESGFVIDKFPISRPNLTFSTLTVSNMSPEDSSIYLCSVEKSGTGRGYTFGSGTRLTVV.

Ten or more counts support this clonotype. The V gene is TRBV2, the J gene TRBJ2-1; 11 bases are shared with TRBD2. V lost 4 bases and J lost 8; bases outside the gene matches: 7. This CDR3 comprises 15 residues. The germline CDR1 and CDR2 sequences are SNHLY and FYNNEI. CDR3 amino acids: CASSVTSGMFYEQFF. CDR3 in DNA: TGTGCCAGCAGTGTGACTAGCGGGATGTTCTATGAGCAGTTCTTC.

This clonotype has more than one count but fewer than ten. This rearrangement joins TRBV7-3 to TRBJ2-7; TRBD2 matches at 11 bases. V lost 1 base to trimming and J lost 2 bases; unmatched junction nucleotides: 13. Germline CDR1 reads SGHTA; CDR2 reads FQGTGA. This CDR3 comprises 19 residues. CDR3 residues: CASSLISRASGRLTYEQYF. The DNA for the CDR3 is TGTGCCAGCAGCTTAATCTCGCGGGCTAGCGGGAGGTTAACCTACGAGCAGTACTTC.

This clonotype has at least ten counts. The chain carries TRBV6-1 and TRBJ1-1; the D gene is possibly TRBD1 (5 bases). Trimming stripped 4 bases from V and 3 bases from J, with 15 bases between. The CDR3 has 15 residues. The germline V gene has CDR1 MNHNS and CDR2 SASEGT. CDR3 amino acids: CASSARGGSDTEAFF. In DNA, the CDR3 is TGTGCCAGCAGTGCGCGGGGCGGGTCGGACACTGAAGCTTTCTTT.

CDR3 loop: CATKSFRVASSGNTIYF. CDR3 DNA sequence: TGTGCCACCAAGTCATTCAGGGTTGCCAGCTCTGGAAACACCATATATTTT. This chain connects TRBV6-1 to TRBJ1-3, with D possibly being TRBD1 (5 bases). Germline CDR1 reads MNHNS; CDR2 reads SASEGT. This CDR3 region has 17 residues. Trimming took off 10 bases at V and 0 bases at J, with 22 bases between the two ends.

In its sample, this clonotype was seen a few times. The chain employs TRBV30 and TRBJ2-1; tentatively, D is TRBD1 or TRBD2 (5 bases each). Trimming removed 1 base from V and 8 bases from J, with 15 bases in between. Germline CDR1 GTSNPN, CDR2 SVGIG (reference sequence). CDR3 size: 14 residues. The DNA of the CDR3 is TGTGCCTGGAGTGCAAAGGGACCTTCTGATGAGCAGTTCTTC. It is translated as CAWSAKGPSDEQFF.

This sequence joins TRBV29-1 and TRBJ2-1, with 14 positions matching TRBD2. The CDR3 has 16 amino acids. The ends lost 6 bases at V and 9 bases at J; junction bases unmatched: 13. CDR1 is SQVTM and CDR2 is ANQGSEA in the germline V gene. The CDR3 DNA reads TGCAGCGTGGGAGCGATGGGACTAGCGGGAGCGGGTGAGCAGTTCTTC. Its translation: CSVGAMGLAGAGEQFF.

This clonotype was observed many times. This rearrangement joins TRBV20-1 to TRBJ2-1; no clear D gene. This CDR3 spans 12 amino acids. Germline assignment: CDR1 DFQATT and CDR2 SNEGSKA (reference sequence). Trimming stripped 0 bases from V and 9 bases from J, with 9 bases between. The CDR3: CSARESVGEQFF. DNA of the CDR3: TGCAGTGCTAGAGAATCCGTGGGTGAGCAGTTCTTC.

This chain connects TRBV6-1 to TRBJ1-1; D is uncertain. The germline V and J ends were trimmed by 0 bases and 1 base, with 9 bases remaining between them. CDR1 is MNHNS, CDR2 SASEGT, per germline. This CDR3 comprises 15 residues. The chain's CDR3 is CASSEARQANTEAFF. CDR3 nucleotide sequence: TGTGCCAGCAGTGAAGCGCGCCAGGCGAACACTGAAGCTTTCTTT.

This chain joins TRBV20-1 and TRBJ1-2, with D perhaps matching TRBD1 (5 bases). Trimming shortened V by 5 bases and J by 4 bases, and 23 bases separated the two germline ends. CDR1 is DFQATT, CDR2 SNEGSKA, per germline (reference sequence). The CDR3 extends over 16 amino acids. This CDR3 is CSARQLPRDGLYGYTF. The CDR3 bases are TGCAGTGCTCGACAACTACCCAGGGATGGTCTCTATGGCTACACCTTC.

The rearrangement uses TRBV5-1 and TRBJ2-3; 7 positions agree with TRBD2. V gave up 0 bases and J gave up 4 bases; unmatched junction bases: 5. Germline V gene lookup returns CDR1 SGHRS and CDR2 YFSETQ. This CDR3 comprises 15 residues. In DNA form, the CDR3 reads TGCGCCAGCAGCTTGGGAGGCGGGAGCCCAGATACGCAGTATTTT. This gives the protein CASSLGGGSPDTQYF.

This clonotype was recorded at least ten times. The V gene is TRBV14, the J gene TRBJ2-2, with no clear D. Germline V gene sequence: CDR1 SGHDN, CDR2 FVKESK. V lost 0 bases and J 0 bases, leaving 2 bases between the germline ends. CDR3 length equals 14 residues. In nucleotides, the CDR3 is TGTGCCAGCAGCCAAGATCCGAACACCGGGGAGCTGTTTTTT. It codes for CASSQDPNTGELFF.